Listed here is a single T cell receptor (beta chain). Antigen unknown. Generated by immunoSEQ multiplex PCR, the TCRdb table keeps only in-frame clones and is missing some. The sample has over 15,000 clones; 79% are singletons. Patients got 3 mg/kg IV nivolumab weeks 1, 4, 7, 10, then biweekly through week 26. The data belong to a study of ipilimumab plus nivolumab after autologous stem cell transplantation. Study-wide points: TCR repertoire, Treg phenotype and gut microbiota reportedly support more study of this approach.

Germline V gene lookup returns CDR1 SQVTM and CDR2 ANQGSEA. V dropped 4 bases and J dropped 7 bases, with 16 bases sitting between them. CDR3 length equals 13 residues. The rearrangement joins TRBV29-1 to TRBJ1-2; D remains unclear. This specimen consisted of PBMCs, obtained in a trial of ipilimumab plus nivolumab as post-transplant consolidation. This receptor was identified in a male donor with diffuse large B-cell lymphoma. The CDR3 reads CSVGTRANAGYTF. The CDR3 DNA follows: TGCAGCGTTGGGACCCGTGCTAATGCTGGCTACACCTTC.